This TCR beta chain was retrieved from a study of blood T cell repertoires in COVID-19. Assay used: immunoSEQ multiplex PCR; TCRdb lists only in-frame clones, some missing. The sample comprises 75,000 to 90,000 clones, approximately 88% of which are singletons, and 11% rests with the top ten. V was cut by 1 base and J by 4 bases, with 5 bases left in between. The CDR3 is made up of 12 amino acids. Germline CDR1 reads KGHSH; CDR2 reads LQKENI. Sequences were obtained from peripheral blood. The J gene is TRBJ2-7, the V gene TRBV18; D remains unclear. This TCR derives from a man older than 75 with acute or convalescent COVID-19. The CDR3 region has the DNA TGTGCCAGCTCACCACTCGGGTACGAGCAGTACTTC. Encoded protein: CASSPLGYEQYF.